A selection of T cell receptor beta chains follows, all from one sample in a study of shared clonotypes between healthy human individuals. TCRdb's copy holds only in-frame clones and misses some; the assay was immunoSEQ multiplex PCR. The sample records about 2.5 million clones, roughly 90% being singletons. Sample: naive CD4+ T cells from PBMCs. These receptors were taken from a man between 18 and 29 years old in good health. Some clones in this sample may be carry-over from other donors' samples. The CDR3 runs from the conserved cysteine through the conserved F or W. The D gene is left open where the match is weak. The size entry is marked missing in some rows and otherwise reads once, few, many or a size class.

size: NA; D: NA; V: TRBV14; J: TRBJ1-2; CDR3: CASSQSPGQYGYTF; DNA: TGTGCCAGCAGCCAATCCCCCGGCCAGTATGGCTACACCTTC
size: NA; D: NA; V: TRBV27; J: TRBJ1-1; CDR3: CASSLSGENTEAFF; DNA: TGTGCCAGCAGTTTATCAGGGGAGAACACTGAAGCTTTCTTT
size: few; D: NA; V: TRBV28; J: TRBJ1-3; CDR3: CASSRNTIYF; DNA: TGTGCCAGCAGTCGGAACACCATATATTTT
size: NA; D: TRBD2; V: TRBV10-3; J: TRBJ2-2; CDR3: CAISSGGGELFF; DNA: TGTGCCATCAGCTCGGGGGGCGGGGAGCTGTTTTTT
size: few; D: NA; V: TRBV7-2; J: TRBJ1-5; CDR3: CASSLAPQGNQPQHF; DNA: TGTGCCAGCAGCTTAGCACCGCAGGGGAATCAGCCCCAGCATTTT
size: NA; D: NA; V: TRBV18; J: TRBJ2-1; CDR3: CASSPPSYNEQFF; DNA: TGTGCCAGCTCACCACCCTCCTACAATGAGCAGTTCTTC
size: NA; D: NA; V: TRBV11-2; J: TRBJ2-7; CDR3: CASSLEVGGLREQYF; DNA: TGTGCCAGCAGCTTAGAAGTCGGCGGACTACGTGAGCAGTACTTC
size: NA; D: NA; V: TRBV15; J: TRBJ2-7; CDR3: CATSRGGDKAYEQYF; DNA: TGTGCCACCAGCAGGGGGGGGGACAAAGCCTACGAGCAGTACTTC
size: NA; D: TRBD1; V: TRBV27; J: TRBJ1-3; CDR3: CASSLTGPGNTIYF; DNA: TGTGCCAGCAGTTTGACAGGGCCTGGAAACACCATATATTTT
size: once; D: NA; V: TRBV28; J: TRBJ1-1; CDR3: CASSLGARNTEAFF; DNA: TGTGCCAGCAGTTTAGGGGCCCGAAACACTGAAGCTTTCTTT
size: once; D: NA; V: TRBV7-9; J: TRBJ2-2; CDR3: CASSFPKGRTGELFF; DNA: TGTGCCAGCAGCTTCCCTAAGGGGAGGACCGGGGAGCTGTTTTTT
size: NA; D: NA; V: TRBV29-1; J: TRBJ1-1; CDR3: CSVSTGPGTTEAFF; DNA: TGCAGCGTTTCGACAGGTCCGGGAACTACTGAAGCTTTCTTT
size: NA; D: TRBD1; V: TRBV4-1; J: TRBJ2-3; CDR3: CASSQDRASTDTQYF; DNA: TGCGCCAGCAGCCAGGACAGGGCTAGCACAGATACGCAGTATTTT
size: NA; D: NA; V: TRBV18; J: TRBJ1-4; CDR3: CASCRREGEKLFF; DNA: TGTGCCAGCTGCCGGCGGGAGGGTGAAAAACTGTTTTTT
size: once; D: TRBD1; V: TRBV6-6; J: TRBJ1-1; CDR3: CASSYQGAVNTEAFF; DNA: TGTGCCAGCAGTTACCAGGGGGCGGTGAACACTGAAGCTTTCTTT
size: NA; D: TRBD2; V: TRBV30; J: TRBJ2-7; CDR3: CAWSATSGLTYEQYF; DNA: TGTGCCTGGAGTGCGACTAGCGGGTTAACCTACGAGCAGTACTTC
size: NA; D: TRBD1; V: TRBV2; J: TRBJ1-2; CDR3: CASSEIRGAGYTF; DNA: TGTGCCAGCAGTGAAATCAGGGGGGCGGGCTACACCTTC
size: NA; D: NA; V: TRBV5-1; J: TRBJ1-1; CDR3: CASSLGTADTEAFF; DNA: TGCGCCAGCAGCTTGGGGACGGCTGACACTGAAGCTTTCTTT
size: NA; D: NA; V: TRBV6-1; J: TRBJ2-6; CDR3: CASSDRGASGANVLTF; DNA: TGTGCCAGCAGTGATCGGGGGGCCTCTGGGGCCAACGTCCTGACTTTC
size: NA; D: NA; V: TRBV7-9; J: TRBJ2-7; CDR3: CASSLNSQSYEQYF; DNA: TGTGCCAGCAGCTTAAATTCGCAGAGCTACGAGCAGTACTTC
size: NA; D: TRBD2; V: TRBV9; J: TRBJ2-5; CDR3: CASSVGLAGGTLRQETQYF; DNA: TGTGCCAGCAGCGTAGGACTAGCGGGAGGGACCCTACGCCAAGAGACCCAGTACTTC
size: NA; D: TRBD1; V: TRBV7-3; J: TRBJ1-1; CDR3: CASSLQGAVTEAFF; DNA: TGTGCCAGCAGCTTACAGGGGGCGGTCACTGAAGCTTTCTTT
size: NA; D: NA; V: TRBV7-2; J: TRBJ2-7; CDR3: CASSLSLYEQYF; DNA: TGTGCCAGCAGCTTAAGTTTGTACGAGCAGTACTTC
size: NA; D: NA; V: TRBV13; J: TRBJ2-3; CDR3: CASRIGSLPASTDTQYF; DNA: TGTGCCAGCAGAATAGGATCTCTTCCCGCTAGCACAGATACGCAGTATTTT
size: NA; D: TRBD2; V: TRBV2; J: TRBJ2-5; CDR3: CASGRLAETQYF; DNA: TGTGCCAGCGGAAGACTAGCGGAGACCCAGTACTTC
size: NA; D: NA; V: TRBV4-2; J: TRBJ1-1; CDR3: CASSQEEGLNTEAFF; DNA: TGTGCCAGCAGCCAAGAAGAGGGGCTGAACACTGAAGCTTTCTTT
size: NA; D: TRBD2; V: TRBV19; J: TRBJ2-7; CDR3: CASSRAPGGPSYEQYF; DNA: TGTGCCAGTAGTAGGGCCCCGGGGGGACCATCATACGAGCAGTACTTC
size: once; D: TRBD2; V: TRBV18; J: TRBJ2-7; CDR3: CASSPLAGEFSEQYF; DNA: TGTGCCAGCTCACCACTAGCGGGAGAATTCAGCGAGCAGTACTTC
size: NA; D: NA; V: TRBV5-1; J: TRBJ2-1; CDR3: CASSLVSGETYNEQFF; DNA: TGCGCCAGCAGCTTGGTCTCCGGAGAAACCTACAATGAGCAGTTCTTC
size: NA; D: TRBD2; V: TRBV11-1; J: TRBJ2-5; CDR3: CASSLGGQETQYF; DNA: TGTGCCAGCAGCTTGGGAGGGCAAGAGACCCAGTACTTC
size: NA; D: NA; V: TRBV7-8; J: TRBJ1-1; CDR3: CASRPGAASGNTEAFF; DNA: TGTGCCAGCAGGCCAGGGGCCGCCAGCGGAAACACTGAAGCTTTCTTT